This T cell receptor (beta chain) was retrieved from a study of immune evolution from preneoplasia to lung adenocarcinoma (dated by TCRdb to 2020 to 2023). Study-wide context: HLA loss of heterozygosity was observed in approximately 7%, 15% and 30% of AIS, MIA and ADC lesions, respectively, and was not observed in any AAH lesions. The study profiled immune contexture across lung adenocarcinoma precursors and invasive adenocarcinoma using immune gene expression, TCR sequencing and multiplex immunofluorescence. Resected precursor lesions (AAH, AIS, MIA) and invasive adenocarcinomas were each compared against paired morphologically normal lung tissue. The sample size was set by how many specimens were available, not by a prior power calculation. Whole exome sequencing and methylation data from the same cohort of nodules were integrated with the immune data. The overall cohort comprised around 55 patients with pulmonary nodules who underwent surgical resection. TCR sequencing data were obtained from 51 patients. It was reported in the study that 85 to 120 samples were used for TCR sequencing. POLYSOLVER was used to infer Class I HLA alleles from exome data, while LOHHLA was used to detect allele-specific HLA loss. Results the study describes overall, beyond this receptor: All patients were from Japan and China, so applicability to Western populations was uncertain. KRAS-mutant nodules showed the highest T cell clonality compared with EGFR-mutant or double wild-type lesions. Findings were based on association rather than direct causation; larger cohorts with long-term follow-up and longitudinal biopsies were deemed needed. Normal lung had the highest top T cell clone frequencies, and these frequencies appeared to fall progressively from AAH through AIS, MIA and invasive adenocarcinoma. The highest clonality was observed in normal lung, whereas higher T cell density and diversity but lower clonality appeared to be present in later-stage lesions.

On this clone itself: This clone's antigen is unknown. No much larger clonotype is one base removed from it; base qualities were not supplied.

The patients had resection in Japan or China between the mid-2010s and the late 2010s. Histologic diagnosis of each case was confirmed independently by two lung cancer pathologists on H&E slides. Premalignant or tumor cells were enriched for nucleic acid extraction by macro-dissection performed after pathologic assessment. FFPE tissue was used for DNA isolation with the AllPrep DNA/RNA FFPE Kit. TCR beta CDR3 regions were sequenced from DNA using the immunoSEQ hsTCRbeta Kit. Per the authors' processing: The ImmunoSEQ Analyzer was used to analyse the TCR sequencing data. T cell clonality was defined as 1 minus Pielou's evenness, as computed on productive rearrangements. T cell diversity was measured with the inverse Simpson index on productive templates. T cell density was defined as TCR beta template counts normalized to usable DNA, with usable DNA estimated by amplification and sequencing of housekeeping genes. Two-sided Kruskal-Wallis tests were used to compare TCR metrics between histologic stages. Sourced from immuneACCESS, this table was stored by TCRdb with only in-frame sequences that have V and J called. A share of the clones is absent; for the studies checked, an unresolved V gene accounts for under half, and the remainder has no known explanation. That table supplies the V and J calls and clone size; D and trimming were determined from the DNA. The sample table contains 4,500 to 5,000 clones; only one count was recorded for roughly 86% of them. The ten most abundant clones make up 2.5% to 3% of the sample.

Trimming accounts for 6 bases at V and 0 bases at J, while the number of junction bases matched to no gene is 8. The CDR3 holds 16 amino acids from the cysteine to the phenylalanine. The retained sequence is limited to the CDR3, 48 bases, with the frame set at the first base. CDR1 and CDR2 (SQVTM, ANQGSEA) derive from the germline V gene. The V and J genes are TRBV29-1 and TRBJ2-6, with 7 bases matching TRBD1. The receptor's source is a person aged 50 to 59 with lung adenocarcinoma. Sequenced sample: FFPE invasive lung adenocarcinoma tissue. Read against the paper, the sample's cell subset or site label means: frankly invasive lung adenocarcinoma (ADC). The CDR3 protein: CSVQGWSLSGANVLTF. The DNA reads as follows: TGCAGCGTACAGGGGTGGAGTCTCTCTGGGGCCAACGTCCTGACTTTC.